A selection of T cell receptor beta chains follows, all from one sample in a study of cytomegalovirus exposure and HLA in healthy donors. Repertoires were generated with immunoSEQ multiplex PCR, while TCRdb's copy carries only in-frame clones and drops some. The sample holds roughly 160,000 clones, roughly 80% seen once. The sequencing input was PBMCs. All receptors come from a male donor in good health and CMV-seronegative. The CDR3 runs from the conserved cysteine through the conserved F or W. D genes are given only for firm matches. Clone size is stated in some rows and not others, as once, few, many or a class when expanded.

v_gene,abundance,len,d_gene,j_gene,CDR3nt,CDR3aa
TRBV7-9,.,16,.,TRBJ2-7,TGTGCCAGCAGCTTATCCGGGACACGACGCTCCTACGAGCAGTACTTC,CASSLSGTRRSYEQYF
TRBV11-2,.,15,.,TRBJ1-2,TGTGCCAGCAGCCTAAACAGGGAGCGGTCCTATGGCTACACCTTC,CASSLNRERSYGYTF
TRBV20-1,.,11,.,TRBJ1-1,TGCAGTGCTAGGGTTCCCAGGGGCGCTTTCTTT,CSARVPRGAFF
TRBV12-5,.,11,.,TRBJ2-1,TGTGCTAGTGGTTTTCCGGATGAGCAGTTCTTC,CASGFPDEQFF
TRBV19,few,13,TRBD1,TRBJ1-5,TGTGCCAGTAGTATTCGACAGGGACAGCCCCAGCATTTT,CASSIRQGQPQHF
TRBV7-8,.,15,TRBD1,TRBJ2-5,TGTGCCAGCAGCTCGGACAGGGGGCGAGAAGAGACCCAGTACTTC,CASSSDRGREETQYF
TRBV12-5,.,13,.,TRBJ1-1,TGTGCTAGTGGTTTCGACTGGAACACTGAAGCTTTCTTT,CASGFDWNTEAFF
TRBV18,.,14,.,TRBJ1-4,TGTGCCAGCTCACCCGACAGATATAATGAAAAACTGTTTTTT,CASSPDRYNEKLFF
TRBV7-6,.,15,.,TRBJ2-5,TGTGCCAGCAGCTTCCGACCCCGGGGGACGGAGACCCAGTACTTC,CASSFRPRGTETQYF
TRBV19,.,13,.,TRBJ1-1,TGTGCCAGTAGCCGCAGGGGTGCGGATGAAGCTTTCTTT,CASSRRGADEAFF
TRBV19,.,15,.,TRBJ1-2,TGTGCCAGTAGTATGCCAGGAGCGGTATACTATGGCTACACCTTC,CASSMPGAVYYGYTF
TRBV5-1,.,12,TRBD1,TRBJ2-7,TGCGCCAGCAGCTTAGGACAGGGCGAGCAGTACTTC,CASSLGQGEQYF
TRBV5-6,.,13,.,TRBJ1-1,TGTGCCAGCAGCTTACCGAGGAACACTGAAGCTTTCTTT,CASSLPRNTEAFF
TRBV5-5,.,15,.,TRBJ2-2,TGTGCCAGCAGCTTGTTCGTGGGGGCGAGCGGGGAGCTGTTTTTT,CASSLFVGASGELFF
TRBV7-8,.,15,TRBD1,TRBJ2-7,TGTGCCAGCAGCTTAGGGCCCAGGGGGCTTCGAGAGCAGTACTTC,CASSLGPRGLREQYF
TRBV6-5,.,14,TRBD1,TRBJ1-2,TGTGCCAGCAGTTCGGACAGGAGTGGCTATGGCTACACCTTC,CASSSDRSGYGYTF
TRBV5-1,.,16,TRBD1,TRBJ1-2,TGCGCCAGCAGCTCAACCCACGGGACAGGGAAAAATGGCTACACCTTC,CASSSTHGTGKNGYTF
TRBV7-9,.,19,.,TRBJ2-7,TGTGCCAGCAGCCTAAAGGGCAGGGGCGGCCCTTCGGGTGTCTACGAGCAGTACTTC,CASSLKGRGGPSGVYEQYF
TRBV4-1,.,11,.,TRBJ2-1,TGCGCCAGCAGCTTCGTCGATGAGCAGTTCTTC,CASSFVDEQFF
TRBV6-1,.,15,TRBD1,TRBJ1-4,TGTGCCAGCAGTGAAGGGACAGGGGCGGATGAAAAACTGTTTTTT,CASSEGTGADEKLFF
TRBV29-1,.,12,.,TRBJ2-5,TGCAGCGCGGAGGGGGGGCAAGAGACCCAGTACTTC,CSAEGGQETQYF
TRBV20-1,.,11,.,TRBJ2-5,TGCAGTGCTAGCCTGCAAGAGACCCAGTACTTC,CSASLQETQYF
TRBV19,.,15,TRBD1,TRBJ2-1,TGTGCCAGTAGTCCGGACAGGAGCTCCTACAATGAGCAGTTCTTC,CASSPDRSSYNEQFF
TRBV18,.,13,TRBD1,TRBJ1-1,TGTGCCAGCCTGGGACAGACGAACACTGAAGCTTTCTTT,CASLGQTNTEAFF
TRBV19,.,12,.,TRBJ1-2,TGTGCCAGTCAGGGGACTAAGGATGGCTACACCTTC,CASQGTKDGYTF
TRBV2,.,13,.,TRBJ2-7,TGTGCCAGCAGTGTGGCCACCTCCTACGAGCAGTACTTC,CASSVATSYEQYF
TRBV5-1,.,16,.,TRBJ1-4,TGCGCCAGCAGCTTGGCGGCGGGGGGCACTAATGAAAAACTGTTTTTT,CASSLAAGGTNEKLFF
TRBV7-2,.,16,.,TRBJ1-5,TGTGCCAGCAGCTTAAATGGGCAGGGCCGCAATCAGCCCCAGCATTTT,CASSLNGQGRNQPQHF
TRBV5-1,.,16,TRBD1,TRBJ1-4,TGCGCCAGCAGCTGGGGGACAGGGCTTGCTAATGAAAAACTGTTTTTT,CASSWGTGLANEKLFF
TRBV6-1,.,11,.,TRBJ1-1,TGTGCCAGCAGTCACCGCGGGGAAGCTTTCTTT,CASSHRGEAFF
TRBV6-1,few,15,.,TRBJ2-3,TGTGCCAGCAGTGACGTTGGGGGGAACACAGATACGCAGTATTTT,CASSDVGGNTDTQYF
TRBV4-1,.,17,.,TRBJ2-6,TGCGCCAGCAGCCAAGGTACAGGGTTCTCTGGGGCCAACGTCCTGACTTTC,CASSQGTGFSGANVLTF
TRBV19,.,13,.,TRBJ1-4,TGTGCCAGTAGTATAAGGAGTAATGAAAAACTGTTTTTT,CASSIRSNEKLFF
TRBV6-6,.,12,.,TRBJ1-2,TGTGCCAGCAGTGGACTGAGCTATGGCTACACCTTC,CASSGLSYGYTF
TRBV10-1,.,14,.,TRBJ1-2,TGCGCCAGCAGCGCCGATCAGTCGGGCTATGGCTACACCTTC,CASSADQSGYGYTF
TRBV10-3,.,15,.,TRBJ1-2,TGTGCCATCAGTGAGTACAGGCCCCCGGGGGATGGCTACACCTTC,CAISEYRPPGDGYTF
TRBV19,.,17,TRBD1,TRBJ2-7,TGTGCCAGTAGTATATTATCCGGGACAGGGAGGAGTTACGAGCAGTACTTC,CASSILSGTGRSYEQYF
TRBV27,.,13,.,TRBJ1-1,TGTGCCAGCAGTATCACCAGGGGCCCTGAAGCTTTCTTT,CASSITRGPEAFF
TRBV29-1,.,14,TRBD1,TRBJ1-5,TGCAGCGTCGCGGGACAGGGGAACAATCAGCCCCAGCATTTT,CSVAGQGNNQPQHF
TRBV29-1,.,12,.,TRBJ2-7,TGCAGCGCTTGGACTGTCTACTACGAGCAGTACTTC,CSAWTVYYEQYF
TRBV7-9,.,15,TRBD1,TRBJ2-5,TGTGCCAGCGCGCTTCCGGGACAGGGTATTTCCAGGCAGTACTTC,CASALPGQGISRQYF